The 30 T cell receptor beta chains below come from one sample, sequenced in a study of siplizumab effects on memory and regulatory T cells. Assay: immunoSEQ multiplex PCR; the TCRdb copy retains only in-frame clones and omits some. The table lists some 100,000 clones, approximately 92% of them singletons. Sequencing was performed on CD4+ T cells sorted from blood. These receptors all come from a human donor in good health. Some clones in this sample may be carry-over from other donors' samples.

This rearrangement joins TRBV18 to TRBJ2-3; no clear D gene. The V gene lost 5 bases and the J gene lost 2 bases, with 5 bases spanning the gap. In germline, CDR1 is KGHSH, CDR2 LQKENI. This CDR3 spans 12 amino acids. This CDR3 reads CASSTPTDTQYF. The CDR3 DNA is TGTGCCAGCTCAACTCCCACAGATACGCAGTATTTT.

The chain carries TRBV5-1 and TRBJ2-3; 9 bases map to TRBD1. The V gene end was trimmed by 3 bases and the J gene end by 10 bases; junction bases not matched to a gene: 6. Germline V gene sequence: CDR1 SGHRS, CDR2 YFSETQ. The CDR3 runs 13 residues. The CDR3 DNA is TGCGCCAGCAGCTCACGGGACAGGGCTTCGCAGTATTTT. Amino acid sequence: CASSSRDRASQYF.

This clone was recorded a few times. The chain couples TRBV2 to TRBJ1-5; unclear D gene. The germline V gene encodes CDR1 SNHLY and CDR2 FYNNEI. The CDR3 runs 12 residues. V shed 7 bases and J shed 1 base, with 5 bases lying between them. The chain's CDR3 is CASKPSNQPQHF. The CDR3 DNA sequence: TGTGCCAGCAAGCCCAGCAATCAGCCCCAGCATTTT.

The chain carries TRBV7-9 and TRBJ1-1; D is undetermined. The CDR3 totals 13 residues. Germline values: CDR1 SEHNR, CDR2 FQNEAQ (reference sequence). The V end was cut by 1 base, the J end by 4 bases, with 7 bases between. The CDR3 coding sequence is TGTGCCAGCAGCTTAGGGCTGAGCACTGAAGCTTTCTTT. It codes for CASSLGLSTEAFF. Variable domain in full (rest from reference TRBV7-9 and TRBJ1-1): DTGVSQNPRHKITKRGQNVTFRCDPISEHNRLYWYRQTLGQGPEFLTYFQNEAQLEKSRLLSDRFSAERPKGSFSTLEIQRTEQGDSAMYLCASSLGLSTEAFFGQGTRLTVV.

CDR3 sequence: CASSPTREETQYF. The DNA for the CDR3 is TGTGCCAGCAGCCCCACTAGGGAAGAGACCCAGTACTTC. The chain employs TRBV5-4 and TRBJ2-5; tentatively, D is TRBD2 (5 bases). Deletions cut 4 bases from V and 3 bases from J, with 10 bases between. Germline lookup yields CDR1 SGHNT and CDR2 YYREEE (reference sequence). CDR3 length: 13 amino acids.

V usage is TRBV6-1 and J usage is TRBJ2-3, with no clear D. The CDR3 covers 11 residues. Germline-derived CDR1 and CDR2 are MNHNS and SASEGT. V lost 8 bases to trimming and J lost 6 bases, with 9 bases between them. The DNA of the CDR3 is TGTGCCAGCCGCCAAGCGGATACGCAGTATTTT. Translation: CASRQADTQYF.

The genes are TRBV15 and TRBJ2-5, with D hard to call. The DNA end is a closer match to TRBJ2-7, so the J assignment may be wrong. This CDR3 is built from 15 residues. Per the germline V gene, CDR1 is LNHNV and CDR2 is YYDKDF (reference sequence). CDR3 loop: CATSRGGKSAYEQYF. Written as DNA, the CDR3 is TGTGCCACCAGCAGAGGGGGAAAGAGCGCCTACGAGCAGTACTTC.

The genes are TRBV2 and TRBJ2-3, with TRBD2 matching 8 bases. Per the germline V gene, CDR1 is SNHLY and CDR2 is FYNNEI. The CDR3 has 14 amino acids. J lost 1 base, V lost 9 bases, and 6 bases had no gene match. The CDR3 DNA sequence: TGTGCCAGGAAGGCGGGAGGAGGCACAGATACGCAGTATTTT. As protein: CARKAGGGTDTQYF.

This chain uses TRBV7-6 with TRBJ2-5, with D perhaps TRBD2 (5 bases). Per the germline V gene, CDR1 is SGHVS and CDR2 is FNYEAQ. CDR3 length equals 14 residues. The V gene lost 5 bases and the J gene lost 5 bases, with 15 bases spanning the gap. The CDR3 bases are TGTGCCAGCAGCCTCGGGAAGGGCCGGGAGACCCAGTACTTC. Amino acid sequence: CASSLGKGRETQYF.

The chain uses TRBV7-9 and TRBJ2-3, with a possible D match to TRBD2 (5 bases). The germline gives CDR1 SEHNR, CDR2 FQNEAQ (reference sequence). This CDR3 is built from 14 residues. V lost 0 bases and J 6 bases, leaving 10 bases between the germline ends. This CDR3 is CASSLADRRDTQYF. Here the CDR3 DNA reads TGTGCCAGCAGCTTAGCGGACCGGAGGGATACGCAGTATTTT.

The chain uses TRBV2 and TRBJ1-3; unclear D gene. The CDR3 spans 15 residues. Trimming left V 6 bases short and J 0 bases short, with 12 bases between. CDR1 and CDR2 (germline): SNHLY, FYNNEI. CDR3 in DNA: TGTGCCAGCAGCAAGGACGGCTACTCTGGAAACACCATATATTTT. It codes for CASSKDGYSGNTIYF.

The chain joins TRBV27 to TRBJ1-5; D not resolved. This CDR3 contains 13 residues. The V gene's germline CDR1 is MNHEY and CDR2 SMNVEV (reference sequence). Trimming stripped 8 bases from V and 1 base from J, with 9 bases between. The CDR3 sequence is CASERRSNQPQHF. For the CDR3, the DNA is TGTGCCAGCGAACGGCGAAGCAATCAGCCCCAGCATTTT.

The chain carries TRBV29-1 and TRBJ2-1; D perhaps matches TRBD1 (6 bases). V was pared by 7 bases and J by 6 bases, with 13 bases between. Germline values: CDR1 SQVTM, CDR2 ANQGSEA. The CDR3 has 12 amino acids. The CDR3 loop is CSAQTGINEQFF. The CDR3 DNA follows: TGCAGCGCTCAGACAGGTATCAATGAGCAGTTCTTC.

The rearrangement joins TRBV4-1 to TRBJ2-2, with 7 bases matching TRBD1. CDR3 length: 16 residues. Germline V gene data show CDR1 as MGHRA and CDR2 as YSYEKL. V shed 0 bases, J shed 2 bases, and the junction held 3 bases outside the gene matches. CDR3 in amino acids: CASSQDPGGNTGELFF. CDR3 in DNA: TGCGCCAGCAGCCAAGACCCAGGGGGAAACACCGGGGAGCTGTTTTTT.

V usage is TRBV18 and J usage is TRBJ1-2, with a tentative D call TRBD1 (5 bases). Germline CDR1 KGHSH, CDR2 LQKENI. This CDR3 comprises 14 residues. V lost 0 bases, J lost 7 bases, and 12 bases lay in between. The DNA of the CDR3 is TGTGCCAGCTCACCACCGGCCAGGGTAGGTGGCTACACCTTC. This translates into CASSPPARVGGYTF.

This chain uses TRBV2 with TRBJ2-5, with a tentative D call TRBD1 (6 bases). The J call is in doubt because the DNA end fits TRBJ2-7 better. Germline loops: CDR1 SNHLY, CDR2 FYNNEI. The CDR3 is 13 amino acids. This CDR3 is CASETGASYEQYF. The CDR3 region has the DNA TGTGCCAGCGAGACAGGCGCCTCCTACGAGCAGTACTTC.

The chain employs TRBV2 and TRBJ2-1; 14 nucleotides line up with TRBD2. Trimming at V came to 7 bases and at J to 10 bases, leaving 9 bases not matched to a gene. The CDR3 has 15 amino acids. Germline V gives CDR1 SNHLY, CDR2 FYNNEI. The CDR3 protein is CASILGLAGVGEQFF. The CDR3 coding sequence is TGTGCCAGCATCCTGGGACTAGCGGGAGTTGGAGAGCAGTTCTTC.

The gene calls are TRBV19 and TRBJ1-5; D gene ambiguous. CDR1 is LNHDA, CDR2 SQIVND, per germline (reference sequence). There are 13 residues in the CDR3. The CDR3 loop is CAGGDHSNQPQHF. The CDR3 DNA is TGTGCAGGCGGGGATCATAGCAATCAGCCCCAGCATTTT.

This chain links TRBV10-3 with TRBJ2-1; TRBD1 aligns across 7 bases. V lost 6 bases and J lost 4; bases outside the gene matches: 9. CDR1 is ENHRY and CDR2 is SYGVKD in the germline V gene. The CDR3 length is 15 residues. CDR3 nucleotides: TGTGCCATCAGCGCTGACCGGGACAGATACAATGAGCAGTTCTTC. It specifies CAISADRDRYNEQFF.

V is TRBV10-1 and J is TRBJ2-2; no clear D gene. The CDR3 loop spans 14 amino acids. V was trimmed by 3 bases and J by 3 bases, leaving 8 bases between them. Per germline, CDR1 WNHNN and CDR2 SYGVQD (reference sequence). CDR3 DNA: TGCGCCAGCAGTGAAATAATTGACACCGGGGAGCTGTTTTTT. Its protein product is CASSEIIDTGELFF.

V is TRBV7-3 and J is TRBJ2-5; D uncertain. V lost 5 bases and J 5 bases, leaving 15 bases between the germline ends. Looked up from germline, CDR1 is SGHTA and CDR2 is FQGTGA. CDR3 size: 14 residues. The CDR3 loop reads CASSPTTRRETQYF. The CDR3 DNA reads as TGTGCCAGCAGCCCGACGACGAGAAGGGAGACCCAGTACTTC.

This chain joins TRBV7-2 and TRBJ2-1; 10 nucleotides agree with TRBD2. The ends lost 1 base at V and 8 bases at J; junction bases unmatched: 8. From germline, CDR1 is SGHTA and CDR2 FQGNSA. The CDR3 is 16 residues long. This chain's CDR3 is CASSLGLSGRVHEQFF. In DNA, the CDR3 is TGTGCCAGCAGCTTAGGCTTGAGCGGGAGGGTCCATGAGCAGTTCTTC.

About this clone itself: Other DNA sequences from this sample encode an identical CDR3 as well. This chain joins TRBV5-1 and TRBJ2-2, with D unresolved. From germline, CDR1 is SGHRS and CDR2 YFSETQ. The CDR3 totals 13 residues. V was shortened by 2 bases and J by 5 bases, with 7 bases between the two germline ends. CDR3 sequence (DNA): TGCGCCAGCAGCTTCTCAGGAACCGGGGAGCTGTTTTTT. As protein: CASSFSGTGELFF.

Concerning this clone: Additional DNA sequences in this sample encode the identical CDR3. This chain links TRBV25-1 with TRBJ2-1, with D perhaps matching TRBD1 or TRBD2 (5 bases each). Germline V gives CDR1 MGHDK, CDR2 SYGVNS. This CDR3 has 15 amino acids. The V end lost 5 bases, the J end lost 6 bases, and 17 bases lay between the germline ends. In DNA, the CDR3 is TGTGCCAGCAGTCTTAAGGGGCTAGCTCTCAATGAGCAGTTCTTC. Translating gives CASSLKGLALNEQFF.

This clone appeared a single time. This chain's CDR3 is CASSSPARGRAYNEQFF. CDR3 nucleotides: TGTGCCAGCAGCTCCCCTGCGAGGGGGCGGGCCTACAATGAGCAGTTCTTC. The chain carries TRBV16 and TRBJ2-1, with 7 positions matching TRBD1. Germline assignment: CDR1 KGHSY and CDR2 FQNENV. CDR3 size: 17 residues. Unmatched junction bases numbered 12, after V lost 5 bases and J lost 2 bases.

In its sample, this clone was seen once. This chain uses TRBV7-2 with TRBJ2-5, with 11 bases identical to TRBD1. This CDR3 is 16 amino acids long. The V gene's germline CDR1 is SGHTA and CDR2 FQGNSA. V dropped 5 bases and J dropped 5; count of bases not matched to a gene: 10. CDR3 coding DNA: TGTGCCAGCAGCCGCCCGAGGGACAGGGGGAAGGAGACCCAGTACTTC. Its protein is CASSRPRDRGKETQYF.

This chain joins TRBV7-2 and TRBJ1-5; D unresolved. This CDR3 has 13 amino acids. Germline-derived CDR1 and CDR2 are SGHTA and FQGNSA. V shed 3 bases and J shed 6 bases, with 9 bases lying between them. The CDR3 sequence: CASSFDLSQPQHF. CDR3 nucleotide sequence: TGTGCCAGCAGCTTCGACCTTAGTCAGCCCCAGCATTTT.

V and J are TRBV5-1 and TRBJ2-1; D may be TRBD2 (5 bases). Trimming took off 0 bases at V and 2 bases at J, with 6 bases between the two ends. Germline CDR1 reads SGHRS; CDR2 reads YFSETQ. The CDR3 extends over 14 amino acids. As DNA, the CDR3 is TGCGCCAGCAGCTTGGCGGAGGCCTACAATGAGCAGTTCTTC. Translating it yields CASSLAEAYNEQFF.

V gene TRBV7-6 combines with J gene TRBJ1-4; weak D call: TRBD1 (6 bases). This CDR3 spans 14 amino acids. Germline V gives CDR1 SGHVS, CDR2 FNYEAQ. V dropped 1 base and J dropped 5 bases, with 8 bases sitting between them. The CDR3 coding sequence is TGTGCCAGCAGCTTAGACGGACAGAATGAAAAACTGTTTTTT. This gives the protein CASSLDGQNEKLFF.

This sequence joins TRBV19 and TRBJ2-1; 9 nucleotides match TRBD1. V was clipped by 5 bases and J by 7 bases; unmatched bases: 9. The germline V gene has CDR1 LNHDA and CDR2 SQIVND (reference sequence). This CDR3 comprises 15 residues. DNA for the CDR3: TGTGCCAGTAGTTTACACAGGGGGCTTAAGAATGAGCAGTTCTTC. It translates to CASSLHRGLKNEQFF.